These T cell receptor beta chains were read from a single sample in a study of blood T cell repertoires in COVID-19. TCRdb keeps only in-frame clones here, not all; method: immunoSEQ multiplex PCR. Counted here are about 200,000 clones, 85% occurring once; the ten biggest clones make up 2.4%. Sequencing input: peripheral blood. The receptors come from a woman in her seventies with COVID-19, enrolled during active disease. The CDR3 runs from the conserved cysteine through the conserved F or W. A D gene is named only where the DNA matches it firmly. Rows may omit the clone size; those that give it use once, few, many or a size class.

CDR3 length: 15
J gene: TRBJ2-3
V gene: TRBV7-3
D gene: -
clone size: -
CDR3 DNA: TGTGCCAGCAGCTCTCGGACTATTAGCACAGATACGCAGTATTTT
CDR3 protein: CASSSRTISTDTQYF

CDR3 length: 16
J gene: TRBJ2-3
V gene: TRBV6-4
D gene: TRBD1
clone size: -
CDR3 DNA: TGTGCCAGCAGTGACTCCGGGACAGTCGATACAGATACGCAGTATTTT
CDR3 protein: CASSDSGTVDTDTQYF

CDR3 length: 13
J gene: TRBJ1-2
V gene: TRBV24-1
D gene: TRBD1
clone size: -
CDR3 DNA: TGTGCCACCAGTGATTTTACAGGGGAGTCTTACACCTTC
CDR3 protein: CATSDFTGESYTF

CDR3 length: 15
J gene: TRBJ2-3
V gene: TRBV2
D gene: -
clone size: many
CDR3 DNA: TGTGCCAGCAAAACCCTCGACAGCTCCACAGATACGCAGTATTTT
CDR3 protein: CASKTLDSSTDTQYF

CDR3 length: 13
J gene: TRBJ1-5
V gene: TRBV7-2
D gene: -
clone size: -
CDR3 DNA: TGTGCCAGCAGCTTACGGGTGGATCAGCCCCAGCATTTT
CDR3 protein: CASSLRVDQPQHF

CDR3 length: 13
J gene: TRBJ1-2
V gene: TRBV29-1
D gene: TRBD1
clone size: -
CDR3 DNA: TGCAGCGTTAGCCCAGGGGGCCGTTATGGCTACACCTTC
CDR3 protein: CSVSPGGRYGYTF

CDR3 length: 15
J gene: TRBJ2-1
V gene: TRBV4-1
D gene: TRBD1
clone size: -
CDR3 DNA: TGCGCCAGCAGCCAACGGCCAGGGGGTAACAATGAGCAGTTCTTC
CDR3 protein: CASSQRPGGNNEQFF

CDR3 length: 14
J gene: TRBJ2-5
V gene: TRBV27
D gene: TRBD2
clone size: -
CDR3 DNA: TGTGCCAGCAGTTTCAGCGGGGGGTCGGAGACCCAGTACTTC
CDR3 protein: CASSFSGGSETQYF

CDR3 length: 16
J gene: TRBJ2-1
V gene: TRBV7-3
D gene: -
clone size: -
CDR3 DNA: TGTGCCAGCAGCTTATCCCCTCACACGCAGGCCGGTGAGCAGTTCTTC
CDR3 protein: CASSLSPHTQAGEQFF

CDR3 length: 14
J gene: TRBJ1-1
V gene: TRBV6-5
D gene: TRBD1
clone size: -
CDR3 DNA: TGTGCCAGCAGCCGGGACAGGGGGGGCACTGAAGCTTTCTTT
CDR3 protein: CASSRDRGGTEAFF

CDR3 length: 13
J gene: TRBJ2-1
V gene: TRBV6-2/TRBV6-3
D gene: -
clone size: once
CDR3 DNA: TGTGCCAGCAGTGGACAGGCGGGGGGTGAGCAGTTCTTC
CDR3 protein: CASSGQAGGEQFF

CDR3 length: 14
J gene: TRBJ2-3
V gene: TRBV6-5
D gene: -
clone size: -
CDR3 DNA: TGTGCCAGCAGCCTAAGAGGGAACACAGATACGCAGTATTTT
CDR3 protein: CASSLRGNTDTQYF

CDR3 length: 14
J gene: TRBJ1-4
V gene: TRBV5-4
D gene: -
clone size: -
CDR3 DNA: TGTGCCAGCAGCTTGGAAGGTTCGGGTGAAAAACTGTTTTTT
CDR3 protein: CASSLEGSGEKLFF

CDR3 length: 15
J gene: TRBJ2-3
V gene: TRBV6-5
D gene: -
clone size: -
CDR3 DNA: TGTGCCAGCATCGAAAGGGGACGGGGGACAGATACGCAGTATTTT
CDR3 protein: CASIERGRGTDTQYF

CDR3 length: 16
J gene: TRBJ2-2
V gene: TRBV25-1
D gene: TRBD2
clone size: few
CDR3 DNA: TGTGCCAGCAGTGAATGGAGCGGGGGCAACACCGGGGAGCTGTTTTTT
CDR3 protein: CASSEWSGGNTGELFF

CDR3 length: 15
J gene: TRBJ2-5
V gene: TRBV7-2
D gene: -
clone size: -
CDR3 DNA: TGTGCCAGCAGCTGGGGCGGAGGGTCTGAAGAGACCCAGTACTTC
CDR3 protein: CASSWGGGSEETQYF

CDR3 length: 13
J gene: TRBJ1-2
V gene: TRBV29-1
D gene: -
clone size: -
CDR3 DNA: TGCAGCGTTTCGAAAACCGGGGACTATGGCTACACCTTC
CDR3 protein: CSVSKTGDYGYTF

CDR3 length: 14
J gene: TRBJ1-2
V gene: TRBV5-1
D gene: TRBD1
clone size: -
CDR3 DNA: TGCGCCAGCAGCTTGGGAGACAGGGGGCATGGCTACACCTTC
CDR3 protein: CASSLGDRGHGYTF

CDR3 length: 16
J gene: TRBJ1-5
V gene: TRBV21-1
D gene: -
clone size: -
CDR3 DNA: TGTGCCAGCAGCGCCAGTCAGCGAACTCCGAATCAGCCCCAGCATTTT
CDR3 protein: CASSASQRTPNQPQHF

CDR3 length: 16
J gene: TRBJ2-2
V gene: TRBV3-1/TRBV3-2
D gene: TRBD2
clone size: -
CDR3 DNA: TGTGCCAGCAGCCCCAGGACTAGCGGACACACCGGGGAGCTGTTTTTT
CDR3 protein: CASSPRTSGHTGELFF

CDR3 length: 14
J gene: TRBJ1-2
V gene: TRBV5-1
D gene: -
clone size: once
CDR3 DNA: TGCGCCAGCAGCTTTGGCGGGGTGAACTATGGCTACACCTTC
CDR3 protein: CASSFGGVNYGYTF

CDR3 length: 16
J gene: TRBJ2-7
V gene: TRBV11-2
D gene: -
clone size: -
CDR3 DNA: TGTGCCAGCAGCTTTTATAACGGAGAGCGTCCCTACGAGCAGTACTTC
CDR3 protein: CASSFYNGERPYEQYF

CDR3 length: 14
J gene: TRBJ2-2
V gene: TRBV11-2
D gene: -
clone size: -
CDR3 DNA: TGTGCCAGCAGCTTCGGGGCGAACACCGGGGAGCTGTTTTTT
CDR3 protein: CASSFGANTGELFF

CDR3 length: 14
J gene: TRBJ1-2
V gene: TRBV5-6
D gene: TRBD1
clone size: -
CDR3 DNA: TGTGCCAGCAGCTTTGACAGGGTAAACTATGGCTACACCTTC
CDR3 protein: CASSFDRVNYGYTF

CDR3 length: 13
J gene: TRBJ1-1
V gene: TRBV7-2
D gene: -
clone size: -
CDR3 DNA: TGTGCCAGCAGCGTCGGTGGGAGCACTGAAGCTTTCTTT
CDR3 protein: CASSVGGSTEAFF

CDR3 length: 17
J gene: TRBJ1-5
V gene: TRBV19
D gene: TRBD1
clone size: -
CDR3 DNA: TGTGCCAGTAGCCTTAAACCGGGACAGGGAATCAATCAGCCCCAGCATTTT
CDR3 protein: CASSLKPGQGINQPQHF

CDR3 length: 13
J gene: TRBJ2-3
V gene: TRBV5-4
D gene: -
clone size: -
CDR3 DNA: TGTGCCAGCAGTTCGACTAGAGGTGATACGCAGTATTTT
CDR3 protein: CASSSTRGDTQYF

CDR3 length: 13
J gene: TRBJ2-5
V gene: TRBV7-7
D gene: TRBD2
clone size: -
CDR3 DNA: TGTGCTAGCAGTTGGACTAGAACGGAGACCCAGTACTTC
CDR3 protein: CASSWTRTETQYF

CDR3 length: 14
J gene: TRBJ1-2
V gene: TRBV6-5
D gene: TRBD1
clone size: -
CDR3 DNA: TGTGCCAGCAGGCCGACAGGGTCCGGCTATGGCTACACCTTC
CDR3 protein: CASRPTGSGYGYTF

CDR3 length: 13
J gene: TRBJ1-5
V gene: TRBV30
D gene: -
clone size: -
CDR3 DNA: TGTGCCTGGAGTTCGACAGGCAATCAGCCCCAGCATTTT
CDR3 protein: CAWSSTGNQPQHF

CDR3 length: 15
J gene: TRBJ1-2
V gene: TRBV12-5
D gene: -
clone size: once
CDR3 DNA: TGTGCTAGTGGTTTGGACCGGGGGGCTGGGGATGGCTACACCTTC
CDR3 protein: CASGLDRGAGDGYTF

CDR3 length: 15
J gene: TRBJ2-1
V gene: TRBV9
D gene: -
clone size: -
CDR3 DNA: TGTGCCAGCAGCGTAGGGACTGCCCTTATGTATGAGCAGTTCTTC
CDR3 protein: CASSVGTALMYEQFF

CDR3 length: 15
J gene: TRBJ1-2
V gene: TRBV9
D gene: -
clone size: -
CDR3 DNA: TGTGCCAGCAGTGCGGGACTGCTGTATAACTATGGCTACACCTTC
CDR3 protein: CASSAGLLYNYGYTF

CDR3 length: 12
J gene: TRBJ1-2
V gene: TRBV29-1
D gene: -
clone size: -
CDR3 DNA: TGCAGCGTTGACAGGGCGGGGGATGGCTACACCTTC
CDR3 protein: CSVDRAGDGYTF

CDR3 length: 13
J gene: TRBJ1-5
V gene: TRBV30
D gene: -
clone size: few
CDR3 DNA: TGTGCCTGGAGTGTATATCGAGATCAGCCCCAGCATTTT
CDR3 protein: CAWSVYRDQPQHF

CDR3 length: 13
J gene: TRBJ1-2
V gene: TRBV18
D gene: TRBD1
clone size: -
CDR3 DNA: TGTGCCAGCTCAGCCGGGACAGGGAATGGCTACACCTTC
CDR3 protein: CASSAGTGNGYTF

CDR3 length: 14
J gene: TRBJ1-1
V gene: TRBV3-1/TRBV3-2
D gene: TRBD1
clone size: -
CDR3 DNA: TGTGCCAGCAGCCCCCGGGACAGGGTCACTGAAGCTTTCTTT
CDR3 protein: CASSPRDRVTEAFF

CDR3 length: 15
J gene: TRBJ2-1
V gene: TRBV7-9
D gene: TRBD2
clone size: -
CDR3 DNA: TGTGCCAGCAGCTCAAGCGGGAGCAGGTACAATGAGCAGTTCTTC
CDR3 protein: CASSSSGSRYNEQFF

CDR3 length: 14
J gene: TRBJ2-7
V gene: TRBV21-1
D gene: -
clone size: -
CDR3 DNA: TGTGCCAGCAGCGGGCCTACCCGGTCCTACGAGCAGTACTTC
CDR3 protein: CASSGPTRSYEQYF

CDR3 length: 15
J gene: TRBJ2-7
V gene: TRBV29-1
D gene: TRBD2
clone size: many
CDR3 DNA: TGCAGCGTTGAACATCCTAGCGGGGGAGGCAACGAGCAGTACTTC
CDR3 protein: CSVEHPSGGGNEQYF

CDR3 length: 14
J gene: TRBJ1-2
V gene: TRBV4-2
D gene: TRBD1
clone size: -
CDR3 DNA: TGTGCCAGCAGCCAGGGGACAGGGGGTTATGGCTACACCTTC
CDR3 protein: CASSQGTGGYGYTF